A selection of T cell receptor beta chains follows, all from one sample in a study of T-cell memory formation after mild COVID-19. Via MiXCR, TCRdb re-called the 5' RACE reads, giving one row per CDR3 protein. Here the sample spans approximately 300,000 distinct CDR3 sequences, 8% to 10% being singletons. Sequenced sample: PBMCs or a T cell subset sorted from them (not recorded which). Receptors originate from a man aged 18 to 30 who had mild COVID-19 (a few samples of this study predate the infection). Cell type and time point are not known. Each CDR3 is given with its conserved first and last residue. The D gene is left open where the match is weak. Only part of the rows carry a size: once, few, many, or a class if the clone is expanded.

. | . | TRBJ2-1 | TRBV20-1 | TGCAGTGCTCTAGCCCTCTTAGGAGGCAATGAGCAGTTCTTC | CSALALLGGNEQFF
. | few | TRBJ1-5 | TRBV6-2/TRBV6-3 | TGTGCCAGCACGGGTAAGCCCCAGCATTTT | CASTGKPQHF
. | . | TRBJ1-2 | TRBV7-2 | TGTGCCAGCAGCGGGAGGGGGAACTTAGGTCACACCTTC | CASSGRGNLGHTF
. | . | TRBJ2-7 | TRBV9 | TGTGCCAGCAGCGTAGATGACAGGATCTACGAGCAGTACTTC | CASSVDDRIYEQYF
. | . | TRBJ2-5 | TRBV30 | TGTGCCTGGAGTGTACCGGTCGGGCTAGAGACCCAGTACTTC | CAWSVPVGLETQYF
. | . | TRBJ2-5 | TRBV20-1 | TGCAGTGCTAGAGGAGTTGCAGCTGCTTACCAGACCCAGTACTTC | CSARGVAAAYQTQYF
. | . | TRBJ2-5 | TRBV20-1 | TGCAGTGCTAGAGACCCGGGGGTGTCGGGAACCCAGTACTTC | CSARDPGVSGTQYF
. | many | TRBJ2-5 | TRBV5-1 | TGCGCCAGCAGCTTTCTAGGACGCGGGACCCAGTACTTC | CASSFLGRGTQYF
TRBD1 | few | TRBJ1-5 | TRBV28 | TGTGCCAGCAGCCGAGTGGACAGGGATAATCAGCCCCAGCATTTT | CASSRVDRDNQPQHF
. | many | TRBJ2-1 | TRBV4-1 | TGCGCCAGCAGCCAAGATCCCCACGGGACTCTGGATGAGCAGTTCTTC | CASSQDPHGTLDEQFF
TRBD2 | . | TRBJ2-2 | TRBV9 | TGTGCCAGCAGCGTGCCAGGGAGCGGGGGGGCAAGCACCGGGGAGCTGTTTTTT | CASSVPGSGGASTGELFF
TRBD2 | many | TRBJ2-5 | TRBV4-2 | TGTGCCAGCAGCCAGACTAGCGGGGGGGCAGAGACCCAGTACTTC | CASSQTSGGAETQYF
. | few | TRBJ2-3 | TRBV7-3 | TGTGCCAGCAGCTTACGCCAGGCCGAGGGGGATACGCAGTATTTT | CASSLRQAEGDTQYF
. | few | TRBJ1-2 | TRBV19 | TGTGCCAGTAAGAAGGGCGTGGAAGGCTACACCTTC | CASKKGVEGYTF
. | . | TRBJ2-5 | TRBV30 | TGTGCCTGGAGTGTACCCGGCTTCAAGACCCAGTACTTC | CAWSVPGFKTQYF
. | few | TRBJ1-6 | TRBV6-5 | TGTGCCAGCAGTTCTCATAGCTCCTATAATTCACCCCTCCACTTT | CASSSHSSYNSPLHF
. | few | TRBJ2-1 | TRBV6-2/TRBV6-3 | TGTGCCAGCAGTTACCGGCAGGCCAGGGACAATGAGCAGTTCTTC | CASSYRQARDNEQFF
. | . | TRBJ2-1 | TRBV5-1 | TGCGCCAGCAGCTTCATAAGGAGCTCCTACAATGAGCAGTTCTTC | CASSFIRSSYNEQFF
TRBD1 | . | TRBJ2-1 | TRBV4-1 | TGCGCCAGCAGCCTCCCCAGGACAGGGGCAAGAGAGCAGTTCTTC | CASSLPRTGAREQFF
. | . | TRBJ2-1 | TRBV6-2/TRBV6-3 | TGTGCCACCGGGTGGGGGAGCTCCTACAATGAGCAGTTCTTC | CATGWGSSYNEQFF
. | . | TRBJ1-6 | TRBV5-1 | TGCGCCAGCAGCCCGAGGGGGATCGATTCACCCCTCCACTTT | CASSPRGIDSPLHF
. | . | TRBJ1-1 | TRBV19 | TGTGCCAGTAGTATTGTCTTCAGGGACACTGAAGCTTTCTTT | CASSIVFRDTEAFF
. | few | TRBJ1-2 | TRBV3-1 | TGTGCCAGCAGCCAAGATATAGGGGGAAGATATTATGGCTACACCTTC | CASSQDIGGRYYGYTF
. | . | TRBJ1-2 | TRBV6-5 | TGTGCCAGCAGTTACTTGAGGGACTCCGGTGGCTACACCTTC | CASSYLRDSGGYTF
TRBD1 | many | TRBJ2-3 | TRBV10-3 | TGTGCCATCACCCAGGGACAGGGAAGGGATACGCAGTATTTT | CAITQGQGRDTQYF
. | few | TRBJ2-2 | TRBV11-3 | TGTGCCAGCAGCTTAGAAGGGTTCGACACCGGGGAGCTGTTTTTT | CASSLEGFDTGELFF
. | . | TRBJ1-1 | TRBV5-1 | TGCGCCAGCAGCTGGAAAGAGGGCACTGAAGCTTTCTTT | CASSWKEGTEAFF
TRBD2 | few | TRBJ2-1 | TRBV6-5 | TGTGCCAGCAGGGCAACGACTAGCGGGTACAATGAGCAGTTCTTC | CASRATTSGYNEQFF
TRBD2 | few | TRBJ2-3 | TRBV10-3 | TGTGCCATCAGGGGCGCGACTAGCGGGGGGGCTTCGTCTGATACGCAGTATTTT | CAIRGATSGGASSDTQYF
. | . | TRBJ2-2 | TRBV6-1 | TGTGCCAGCAGTACCGGGAGTTTCGGCACCGGGGAGCTGTTTTTT | CASSTGSFGTGELFF
. | . | TRBJ2-5 | TRBV6-5 | TGTGCCAGCACCAAAGGGACGGTAGGCCAAGAGACCCAGTACTTC | CASTKGTVGQETQYF
. | few | TRBJ1-1 | TRBV11-2 | TGTGCCAGCAGCTTCGGTTCGGACACTGAAGCTTTCTTT | CASSFGSDTEAFF
. | few | TRBJ2-7 | TRBV6-5 | TGTGCCAGCAGTTCTGGCAACTCCTACGAGCAGTACTTC | CASSSGNSYEQYF
. | many | TRBJ1-4 | TRBV5-1 | TGCGCCAGCAAAGAATCGGAAGCAACTAATGAAAAACTGTTTTTT | CASKESEATNEKLFF
. | . | TRBJ2-2 | TRBV9 | TGTGCCAGCAGCGGAACCGGGGAGCTGTTTTTT | CASSGTGELFF
TRBD1 | many | TRBJ2-3 | TRBV5-1 | TGCGCCAGCAGCTTGAGGACAGGGGCCGATACGCAGTATTTT | CASSLRTGADTQYF
. | many | TRBJ2-3 | TRBV19 | TGTGCCAGTAGGGACGGAGGCACAGATACGCAGTATTTT | CASRDGGTDTQYF
. | few | TRBJ2-5 | TRBV7-2 | TGTGCCAGCAGCTTAAATTTAAAGACCCAGTACTTC | CASSLNLKTQYF
. | few | TRBJ2-4 | TRBV7-9 | TGTGCCAGCAGCTTAGAGGTCGTAGCCAAAAACATTCAGTACTTC | CASSLEVVAKNIQYF
TRBD2 | . | TRBJ2-3 | TRBV4-3 | TGCGCCAGCAGCCCCGGACTAGAGGTTTTTACAGATACGCAGTATTTT | CASSPGLEVFTDTQYF
. | . | TRBJ2-1 | TRBV7-2 | TGTGCCAGCAGCTCCCCTTTAGCGATCCTGGAATACAATGAGCAGTTCTTC | CASSSPLAILEYNEQFF
TRBD2 | few | TRBJ2-1 | TRBV3-1 | TGTGCCAGCAGCCAAGGCCGATTCGCGGGGGGCAATGAGCAGTTCTTC | CASSQGRFAGGNEQFF
TRBD1 | . | TRBJ1-2 | TRBV4-2 | TGTGCCAGCAGCCAACCCCGGACAGGGGGCGGGCCGGACTATGGCTACACCTTC | CASSQPRTGGGPDYGYTF
. | . | TRBJ1-4 | TRBV4-3 | TGCGCCAGCAGCCAAGATGCGGTTGCAACTAATGAAAAACTGTTTTTT | CASSQDAVATNEKLFF
. | few | TRBJ1-2 | TRBV12-3/TRBV12-4 | TGTGCCAGCAGTCCTACTGGTGGCTACACCTTC | CASSPTGGYTF
. | . | TRBJ1-2 | TRBV6-5 | TGTGCTACCCACTGGGGATGGGGGGACTATGGCTACACCTTC | CATHWGWGDYGYTF
TRBD1 | few | TRBJ2-1 | TRBV10-3 | TGTGCCATCAGTAGTACAGGGGGCTCGTCCTACAATGAGCAGTTCTTC | CAISSTGGSSYNEQFF
. | many | TRBJ2-3 | TRBV7-2 | TGTGCCAGCAGCCGACAATTGGCAGATACGCAGTATTTT | CASSRQLADTQYF
TRBD1 | . | TRBJ1-5 | TRBV6-1 | TGTGCCAGCAGTGTAACCGGGACAGGGGGGAATCAGCCCCAGCATTTT | CASSVTGTGGNQPQHF
. | many | TRBJ1-1 | TRBV6-6 | TGTGCCAGCAAAGATAGGACACAGCTCATGAACACTGAAGCTTTCTTT | CASKDRTQLMNTEAFF
. | . | TRBJ1-2 | TRBV4-3 | TGCGCCAGCAGCCAATATCTCACAGAAGCTAACTATGGCTACACCTTC | CASSQYLTEANYGYTF